The 20 T cell receptor beta chains presented below share a single source sample, sequenced in a study of control samples from healthy donors and cancer patients. Generated by immunoSEQ multiplex PCR, the TCRdb table keeps only in-frame clones and is missing some. This repertoire shows about 150,000 clones, more than 85% found once; its top ten account for roughly 2.3%. The specimen was blood. These receptor sequences come from a man aged 50-60 years in good health.

The rearrangement links TRBV5-6 to TRBJ2-7, with 9 nucleotides matching TRBD1. V was pared by 4 bases and J by 4 bases, with 9 bases of the junction left unmatched. The length of the CDR3 is 15 residues. The V gene's germline CDR1 is SGHDT and CDR2 YYEEEE. As DNA, the CDR3 is TGTGCCAGCAGCAATAGACGGACAGGGGCGTACGAGCAGTACTTC. It is translated as CASSNRRTGAYEQYF.

The gene calls are TRBV4-1 and TRBJ1-4; no clear D gene. The germline V gene encodes CDR1 MGHRA and CDR2 YSYEKL. V lost 7 bases and J 0 bases, leaving 9 bases between the germline ends. CDR3 length: 14 amino acids. This chain's CDR3 is CASNRDATNEKLFF. In DNA, the CDR3 is TGCGCCAGCAACAGAGATGCAACTAATGAAAAACTGTTTTTT.

The V gene is TRBV29-1, the J gene TRBJ2-1; 7 nucleotides line up with TRBD2. J gave up 10 bases and V 1 base, and 10 bases lay outside the gene matches. This CDR3 comprises 14 residues. Germline-derived CDR1 and CDR2 are SQVTM and ANQGSEA. The DNA for the CDR3 is TGCAGCGTTGAAGGTTCTAGCGGTGGTTCGGAGCAGTTCTTC. This codes for CSVEGSSGGSEQFF.

V is TRBV18 and J is TRBJ2-2; TRBD2 might be the D (6 bases). Germline assignment: CDR1 KGHSH and CDR2 LQKENI. Trimming cost V 5 bases and J 2 bases, with 9 bases left between them. The CDR3 loop spans 14 amino acids. The CDR3 DNA is TGTGCCAGCTCATTGGGGACTAACACCGGGGAGCTGTTTTTT. Residues: CASSLGTNTGELFF. The full variable domain, its missing parts supplied by reference TRBV18 and TRBJ2-2, is NAGVMQNPRHLVRRRGQEARLRCSPMKGHSHVYWYRQLPEEGLKFMVYLQKENIIDESGMPKERFSAEFPKEGPSILRIQQVVRGDSAAYFCASSLGTNTGELFFGEGSRLTVL.

The chain links TRBV5-6 to TRBJ2-7, with no clear D. Deletions cut 2 bases from V and 3 bases from J, with 15 bases between. The V gene's germline CDR1 is SGHDT and CDR2 YYEEEE. This CDR3 contains 15 residues. The CDR3 spells CASSFLSGIHYEQYF. Here the CDR3 DNA reads TGTGCCAGCAGCTTTTTATCTGGTATTCACTACGAGCAGTACTTC.

The chain couples TRBV5-6 to TRBJ1-3; 10 bases are shared with TRBD1. With 4 bases clipped from V and 0 bases from J, the junction kept 1 base outside the gene matches. This CDR3 comprises 15 residues. The germline V gene has CDR1 SGHDT and CDR2 YYEEEE. The CDR3 protein is CASSDRGHSGNTIYF. The CDR3 coding sequence is TGTGCCAGCAGCGACAGGGGGCACTCTGGAAACACCATATATTTT.

The V and J genes are TRBV11-2 and TRBJ2-7, with D perhaps being TRBD1 or TRBD2 (5 bases each). Germline V gene sequence: CDR1 SGHAT, CDR2 FQNNGV. The CDR3 runs 15 residues. Trimming removed 3 bases at V and 3 bases at J, with 15 bases between. CDR3 amino acids: CASSFRGVASYEQYF. In DNA form, the CDR3 reads TGTGCCAGCAGCTTCCGAGGGGTAGCCAGCTACGAGCAGTACTTC. Full variable domain (remainder filled in from reference TRBV11-2 and TRBJ2-7): EAGVAQSPRYKIIEKRQSVAFWCNPISGHATLYWYQQILGQGPKLLIQFQNNGVVDDSQLPKDRFSAERLKGVDSTLKIQPAKLEDSAVYLCASSFRGVASYEQYFGPGTRLTVT.

The chain uses TRBV6-4 and TRBJ2-3; D gene uncertain. CDR1 and CDR2 from the germline V gene are MRHNA and SNTAGT. V lost 2 bases and J lost 12, with 12 bases in between. The CDR3 is 12 residues long. CDR3 in amino acids: CASSDVGIEQYF. The CDR3 bases are TGTGCCAGCAGTGACGTAGGGATTGAACAGTATTTT.

V and J are TRBV6-5 and TRBJ1-5, with D possibly being TRBD1 (6 bases). Germline V gene sequence: CDR1 MNHEY, CDR2 SVGAGI. CDR3 length: 14 residues. The germline V and J ends were trimmed by 6 bases and 9 bases, with 18 bases remaining between them. The CDR3 coding sequence is TGTGCCAGCAGGGGCGGGGGGCTGGAGTCGCCCCAGCATTTT. Protein sequence: CASRGGGLESPQHF.

This chain connects TRBV6-5 to TRBJ1-1; possibly TRBD1 for D (6 bases). There are 12 residues in the CDR3. CDR1 and CDR2 from the germline V gene are MNHEY and SVGAGI. Trimming pared 8 bases from V and 11 bases from J, leaving 18 bases between. Here the CDR3 DNA reads TGTGCCAGCCTTCTGGGAACAGGGTATGCTTTCTTT. It yields the protein CASLLGTGYAFF.

The chain is built from TRBV9 and TRBJ2-2; tentatively, D is TRBD1 or TRBD2 (5 bases each). The CDR3 extends over 15 amino acids. The germline V gene has CDR1 SGDLS and CDR2 YYNGEE. V lost 0 bases and J lost 5, with 11 bases in between. Here the CDR3 reads CASSVGLGATGELFF. As DNA, the CDR3 is TGTGCCAGCAGCGTAGGTCTCGGGGCTACCGGGGAGCTGTTTTTT.

This rearrangement joins TRBV13 to TRBJ2-7, with 8 bases identical to TRBD2. The junction had 9 bases not matched to a gene; V was cut back by 5 bases and J by 0 bases. Germline lookup yields CDR1 PRHDT and CDR2 FYEKMQ (reference sequence). CDR3 size: 16 residues. The CDR3 region is CASSLQGSGSSYEQYF. The CDR3 coding sequence is TGTGCCAGCAGCCTTCAGGGGAGCGGGAGCTCCTACGAGCAGTACTTC. The full variable domain, rest sourced from reference TRBV13 and TRBJ2-7, is AAGVIQSPRHLIKEKRETATLKCYPIPRHDTVYWYQQGPGQDPQFLISFYEKMQSDKGSIPDRFSAQQFSDYHSELNMSSLELGDSALYFCASSLQGSGSSYEQYFGPGTRLTVT.

CDR3 loop: CASSPASGRSDTQYF. CDR3 DNA: TGTGCCAGCAGCCCCGCTAGCGGGCGCTCAGATACGCAGTATTTT. V usage is TRBV3-1 (or the pseudogene TRBV3-2) and J usage is TRBJ2-3, with TRBD2 matching over 8 bases. Germline values: CDR1 LGHDT, CDR2 YNNKEL (reference sequence). Unmatched junction bases numbered 7, after V lost 4 bases and J lost 4 bases. CDR3 length equals 15 residues.

This chain joins TRBV18 and TRBJ2-3; a possible D gene is TRBD2 (5 bases). Germline values: CDR1 KGHSH, CDR2 LQKENI. Trimming took 3 bases from V and 0 from J, leaving 13 bases between them. The CDR3 has 16 residues. CDR3 amino acids: CASSPLRTPSTDTQYF. The CDR3 region has the DNA TGTGCCAGCTCACCCTTGCGGACTCCGAGCACAGATACGCAGTATTTT.

The CDR3 region is CASSLVFGAWAFF. The CDR3 DNA reads TGTGCCAGCAGCTTAGTTTTCGGGGCTTGGGCTTTCTTT. This chain links TRBV7-9 with TRBJ1-1, with D possibly TRBD1 on 5 matching bases. The CDR3 has 13 residues. Trimming took 1 base from V and 11 from J, leaving 14 bases between them. Per germline, CDR1 SEHNR and CDR2 FQNEAQ (reference sequence).

The chain carries TRBV19 and TRBJ1-2; 8 bases map to TRBD1. The CDR3 has 13 amino acids. CDR1 is LNHDA, CDR2 SQIVND, per germline (reference sequence). J gave up 5 bases and V 9 bases, and 8 bases lay outside the gene matches. This CDR3 is CASLGGTGYGYTF. In DNA form, the CDR3 reads TGTGCCAGCCTCGGGGGGACAGGATATGGCTACACCTTC.

The chain has TRBV5-1 and TRBJ2-7, with D possibly being TRBD1 (7 bases). The CDR3 sequence is 16 residues long. V was pared by 1 base and J by 0 bases, with 14 bases between. Germline V lookup: CDR1 SGHRS, CDR2 YFSETQ. Here the CDR3 DNA reads TGCGCCAGCAGCTTGAGGGCGGGACAGAGCTCCTACGAGCAGTACTTC. This sequence encodes CASSLRAGQSSYEQYF.

The chain carries TRBV14 and TRBJ2-5, with D perhaps matching TRBD1 (5 bases). With 5 bases removed from V and 4 bases from J, the gap between germline ends came to 11 bases. Germline CDR1 is SGHDN and CDR2 is FVKESK. This CDR3 is built from 13 residues. CDR3 coding DNA: TGTGCCAGCAGCAATCGACAGCGAGAGACCCAGTACTTC. Protein product: CASSNRQRETQYF.

This clone has a single count. The chain combines TRBV6-5 with TRBJ2-7; tentatively, D is TRBD1 or TRBD2 (5 bases each). Germline CDR1 is MNHEY and CDR2 is SVGAGI. The germline V and J ends were trimmed by 6 bases and 4 bases, with 19 bases remaining between them. There are 15 residues in the CDR3. Here the CDR3 DNA reads TGTGCCAGCAGCCCCGGGACCCTCTTACTTTACGAGCAGTACTTC. Its protein product is CASSPGTLLLYEQYF.

J is TRBJ1-1 and V is TRBV20-1; no firm D call. The CDR3 extends over 11 amino acids. With 2 bases removed from V and 5 bases from J, the gap between germline ends came to 6 bases. Germline loops: CDR1 DFQATT, CDR2 SNEGSKA (reference sequence). CDR3 coding DNA: TGCAGTGCTAGATACGTGACTGAAGCTTTCTTT. It is translated as CSARYVTEAFF.